These 16 T cell receptor beta chains share one sample of origin, sequenced in a study of response to subunit inactivated influenza vaccine. TCRdb passed the RT-PCR reads through MiXCR, listing each CDR3 protein once. The table lists about 240,000 distinct CDR3 sequences, 12% of them singletons, with 7.8% in the top ten. Sequenced here: non-naive T cells sorted from PBMCs, sampled approximately 15 days before vaccination. Source of these receptors: a man in his fifties who received an inactivated influenza vaccine.

This clonotype was seen a handful of times. This sequence joins TRBV7-3 and TRBJ2-2; no definite D call. Deletions cut 0 bases from V and 4 bases from J, with 18 bases between. The CDR3 has 18 amino acids. CDR1 SGHTA and CDR2 FQGTGA come from the germline V gene. DNA of the CDR3: TGTGCCAGCAGCTTAACTTTCCCACCGTCGGTCGGCACCGGGGAGCTGTTTTTT. Protein: CASSLTFPPSVGTGELFF.

This clonotype was counted only a few times. The rearrangement joins TRBV18 to TRBJ1-1; weak D call: TRBD1 (5 bases). Trimming shortened V by 4 bases and J by 3 bases, and 12 bases separated the two germline ends. This CDR3 has 14 residues. Germline CDR1 and CDR2: KGHSH and LQKENI. The DNA of the CDR3 is TGTGCCAGCTCACGTCTGGGACGGGACACTGAAGCTTTCTTT. It yields the protein CASSRLGRDTEAFF.

In this sample, this clonotype turned up a few times. The chain combines TRBV29-1 with TRBJ2-7; D might be TRBD2 (5 bases). The CDR3 has 14 amino acids. Germline V gene lookup returns CDR1 SQVTM and CDR2 ANQGSEA. Deletions cut 4 bases from V and 2 bases from J, with 15 bases between. CDR3 loop: CSVAPSGYPYEQYF. DNA for the CDR3: TGCAGCGTTGCGCCCTCGGGATACCCCTACGAGCAGTACTTC.

This clonotype was counted between two and nine times. This chain links TRBV29-1 with TRBJ1-6; D call uncertain. There are 15 residues in the CDR3. Between the trimmed V and J ends, which lost 4 bases and 0 bases, there was a span of 10 bases. The V gene's germline CDR1 is SQVTM and CDR2 ANQGSEA. As DNA, the CDR3 is TGCAGCGTTGCATATTCGAGCTCCTATAATTCACCCCTCCACTTT. It specifies CSVAYSSSYNSPLHF. The complete variable domain, with remaining parts taken from reference TRBV29-1 and TRBJ1-6, reads SAVISQKPSRDICQRGTSLTIQCQVDSQVTMMFWYRQQPGQSLTLIATANQGSEATYESGFVIDKFPISRPNLTFSTLTVSNMSPEDSSIYLCSVAYSSSYNSPLHFGNGTRLTVT.

This sequence joins TRBV28 and TRBJ1-2, with TRBD1 identical over 8 bases. The germline CDR1 and CDR2 sequences are MDHEN and SYDVKM. V shed 2 bases, J shed 4 bases, and the junction held 9 bases outside the gene matches. CDR3 length: 16 amino acids. CDR3 nucleotides: TGTGCCAGCAGTTTAAGTTTGGACAGGGTCCTCTATGGCTACACCTTC. This sequence encodes CASSLSLDRVLYGYTF.

The chain has TRBV7-9 and TRBJ2-1; D is unresolved. The CDR3 runs to 15 residues. CDR1 is SEHNR and CDR2 is FQNEAQ in the germline V gene (reference sequence). The germline V and J ends were trimmed by 5 bases and 4 bases, with 15 bases remaining between them. CDR3 loop: CASSPSQVGYNEQFF. CDR3 sequence (DNA): TGTGCCAGCAGCCCCAGCCAGGTGGGGTACAATGAGCAGTTCTTC.

J is TRBJ1-2 and V is TRBV30; TRBD1 might be the D (6 bases). Trimming pared 4 bases from V and 5 bases from J, leaving 17 bases between. CDR3 length: 14 amino acids. The germline V gene has CDR1 GTSNPN and CDR2 SVGIG (reference sequence). DNA of the CDR3: TGTGCCTGGAAAAGAACGACAGGCTCATATGGCTACACCTTC. Its translation: CAWKRTTGSYGYTF.

There are a few counts of this clonotype. This chain connects TRBV29-1 to TRBJ2-2; 10 bases are a match to TRBD1. Germline CDR1 is SQVTM and CDR2 is ANQGSEA. The CDR3 spans 13 residues. After removal of 7 bases from V and 6 bases from J, the junction contained 5 bases not matched to a gene. The chain's CDR3 is CSAGGQGPGELFF. CDR3 in DNA: TGCAGCGCCGGGGGACAGGGGCCCGGGGAGCTGTTTTTT.

This clonotype showed up just a few times. The chain joins TRBV2 to TRBJ2-3; TRBD2 might be the D (6 bases). V was shortened by 7 bases and J by 2 bases, with 13 bases between the two germline ends. The germline gives CDR1 SNHLY, CDR2 FYNNEI. The CDR3 has 14 amino acids. The CDR3 coding sequence is TGTGCCAGCACCCCGGGAGCCCTCACAGATACGCAGTATTTT. It specifies CASTPGALTDTQYF. The whole variable domain, filled in from reference TRBV2 and TRBJ2-3, reads EPEVTQTPSHQVTQMGQEVILRCVPISNHLYFYWYRQILGQKVEFLVSFYNNEISEKSEIFDDQFSVERPDGSNFTLKIRSTKLEDSAMYFCASTPGALTDTQYFGPGTRLTVL.

This clonotype was recorded at least ten times. The genes are TRBV10-3 and TRBJ2-3; TRBD2 agrees at 7 bases. Germline assignment: CDR1 ENHRY and CDR2 SYGVKD. V was clipped by 10 bases and J by 2 bases; unmatched bases: 9. The CDR3 runs to 14 residues. CDR3 amino acids: CATQLRGDTDTQYF. Here the CDR3 DNA reads TGTGCCACTCAACTCCGGGGGGACACAGATACGCAGTATTTT.

This clonotype was picked up many times. The genes are TRBV10-3 and TRBJ1-2; D is perhaps TRBD1 (6 bases). The V gene lost 7 bases and the J gene lost 3 bases, with 18 bases spanning the gap. CDR1 and CDR2 from the germline V gene are ENHRY and SYGVKD. The length of the CDR3 is 15 residues. CDR3 in amino acids: CAINFAGGVDYGYTF. The CDR3 bases are TGTGCCATCAATTTTGCGGGGGGCGTCGACTATGGCTACACCTTC.

This clonotype was counted many times. The V call is TRBV7-9, the J call TRBJ1-1; D ambiguous. Trimming left V 4 bases short and J 1 base short, with 7 bases between. Looked up from germline, CDR1 is SEHNR and CDR2 is FQNEAQ (reference sequence). CDR3 size: 13 residues. The CDR3 sequence: CASSSGENTEAFF. The CDR3 DNA reads as TGTGCCAGCAGCTCCGGAGAGAACACTGAAGCTTTCTTT.

This clonotype showed up just a few times. V is TRBV20-1 and J is TRBJ1-2; 7 positions match TRBD1. CDR1 and CDR2 (germline): DFQATT, SNEGSKA (reference sequence). V trimming: 6 bases; J trimming: 0 bases; junction bases outside the gene matches: 4. The CDR3 spans 13 residues. The CDR3 loop reads CSAGGQANYGYTF. CDR3 in DNA: TGCAGTGCGGGAGGACAGGCTAACTATGGCTACACCTTC.

A few counts support this clonotype. The chain uses TRBV6-5 and TRBJ2-7; D may be TRBD2 (7 bases). The CDR3 has 15 amino acids. Germline V gives CDR1 MNHEY, CDR2 SVGAGI. V was pared by 2 bases and J by 2 bases, with 13 bases between. The CDR3 coding sequence is TGTGCCAGCAGTTACGGAGGGGGGGTTCCCTACGAGCAGTACTTC. Its protein is CASSYGGGVPYEQYF.

The chain links TRBV21-1 to TRBJ2-7; TRBD1 was called by the table and not checked on the DNA. TRBV21-1 is a recognized pseudogene. The CDR3 is 15 amino acids. As DNA, the CDR3 is TGTGCCAGCAGCCCCCCGGACGGAAACCCCTACGAGCAGTACTTC. Translated, it gives CASSPPDGNPYEQYF.

This clonotype was recorded many times. The V gene is TRBV4-1, the J gene TRBJ2-7; TRBD1 might be the D (6 bases). The CDR3 length is 16 residues. Germline-derived CDR1 and CDR2 are MGHRA and YSYEKL. The ends were cut back, 0 bases at V and 0 bases at J, with 12 bases in the middle. CDR3 region: CASSQDPGTNSYEQYF. The CDR3 region has the DNA TGCGCCAGCAGCCAAGACCCCGGGACAAACTCCTACGAGCAGTACTTC.